The clone carrying this TCR beta chain has a handful of counts. V lost 0 bases and J lost 1; bases outside the gene matches: 8. The CDR3 has 17 residues. Germline lookup yields CDR1 LGHNT and CDR2 FRNRAP. Method: immunoSEQ multiplex PCR; TCRdb's copy keeps in-frame clones and lacks some. The sample holds a few hundred thousand clones, roughly nine tenths seen once. This sample stems from a study of blood T cell repertoires in COVID-19. The source material was PBMCs or T cells enriched from blood (not recorded which). The chain couples TRBV12-5 to TRBJ1-1; 7 positions agree with TRBD1. This TCR was recovered from a woman in her forties or fifties who had recovered from COVID-19. CDR3 residues: CASGLVLGRQGNTEAFF. DNA for the CDR3: TGTGCTAGTGGTTTGGTACTCGGGAGACAGGGGAACACTGAAGCTTTCTTT.